The TCR beta chain under discussion was sequenced for a study of lymphopenia after photon versus proton radiotherapy. Whole-study results and caveats: After the lymphocyte nadir, photon-treated repertoires showed oligoclonal expansion, especially of CD8+ Temra cells. Relative stability marked proton patients; photon patients lost diversity and naive cells. Post-nadir TCR diversity decline inversely tracked overall survival among those who died.

The germline V and J ends were trimmed by 7 bases and 5 bases, with 11 bases remaining between them. Germline CDR1 LNHDA, CDR2 SQIVND (reference sequence). There are 12 residues in the CDR3. Clones were sequenced by immunoSEQ multiplex PCR, and TCRdb holds only the in-frame ones, with some missing. The table lists 25,000 to 30,000 clones, about four fifths of them singletons. This clone was seen a few times. What it binds is unknown. V is TRBV19 and J is TRBJ1-1; D ambiguous. The input for sequencing was peripheral blood, taken from a patient treated with photon-based radiotherapy. The TCR sequence derives from a man aged 50-59 years with gastric cancer. The CDR3 DNA reads TGTGCCAGTATTAGGTTCGGGACTGAAGCTTTCTTT. This translates into CASIRFGTEAFF.